This TCR beta chain emerged from a study of breast tumors, draining lymph nodes, adjacent tissues. Study observations and caveats: Luminal-like breast cancer showed significantly greater tumor-nontumor repertoire similarity than basal-like breast cancer did. Compared with lymph nodes, tumors were less diverse; compared with nontumor tissue, more. Most tumor T cells seemingly derive from lymph node, then expand in tumor.

V was pared by 0 bases and J by 5 bases, with 13 bases between. Germline V CDR1 and CDR2: DFQATT, SNEGSKA (reference sequence). The CDR3 consists of 14 residues. This clonotype came up a few times. The antigen is not known. TCRdb processed the multiplex PCR reads anew with MiXCR; each CDR3 protein has one entry. Among 70,000 or so distinct CDR3 sequences, approximately 40% were seen once, and the ten largest hold almost 8.5%. The V gene is TRBV20-1, the J gene TRBJ1-1, with unresolved D. The sample was breast tumor tissue. The sequence derives from a female donor with breast cancer. Some clones in this sample may be carry-over from other donors' samples. CDR3 protein: CSARDFRKETEAFF. The CDR3 DNA follows: TGCAGTGCTAGAGATTTCAGGAAGGAAACTGAAGCTTTCTTT.